The sequence of this T cell receptor beta chain was determined in a study of OX40 agonist ivuxolimab in advanced cancers. Study background: Patients enrolled in dose escalation were diagnosed with hepatocellular carcinoma, melanoma, renal cell or head and neck cancer.

V dropped 8 bases and J dropped 9 bases, with 20 bases sitting between them. This CDR3 region has 13 residues. Germline V gene sequence: CDR1 SGHVS, CDR2 FNYEAQ. Points from the study as a whole: The antigen specificity of the peripheral T cells (those that were expanded) was not determined. Also showing low normalized T-cell clonal expansion were some of the nonresponders. Partial responders receiving 0.1-3.0 mg/kg showed among the lowest clonal expansion.

Clones were sequenced by immunoSEQ multiplex PCR, and TCRdb holds only the in-frame ones, with some missing. The repertoire holds 50,000 or so clones, with roughly 86% as singletons. As for this clone: Its target is not known.

The starting material was CD4+ or CD8+ T cells sorted from blood, obtained in a trial of the OX40 agonist ivuxolimab. This TCR came from an adult with an advanced solid tumor such as melanoma, head and neck, liver or kidney cancer. The V gene is TRBV7-6, the J gene TRBJ2-7; D remains unclear. CDR3 loop: CASGLKENQVQYF. The DNA for the CDR3 is TGTGCCAGCGGTTTGAAGGAGAATCAAGTGCAGTACTTC.